These T cell receptor beta chains were read from a single sample in a study of regulatory T cells in long-lasting Graves disease. TCRdb redid the calling of the multiplex PCR reads with MiXCR, one entry per CDR3 protein. The sample contains 400,000 to 500,000 distinct CDR3 sequences, 15% to 20% of which appear only once. These same records also appear under a second study, on T cells in Graves' hyperthyroidism and ophthalmopathy.

The sample here was peripheral blood mononuclear cells (PBMCs), taken at new diagnosis, from a patient treated with antithyroid drugs. The receptor set was obtained from a woman under 30 with Graves disease. The CDR3 runs from the conserved cysteine through the conserved F or W. A D gene is named only where the DNA matches it firmly. Rows give clone size only sometimes, using once, few, many, or a class for an expanded clone.

v_gene	j_gene	d_gene	abundance	CDR3nt	CDR3aa
TRBV7-2	TRBJ2-7	TRBD2	.	TGCGCCAGCAGCCCCACCAGACTAGCGAGCTCCTACGAGCAGTACTTC	CASSPTRLASSYEQYF
TRBV28	TRBJ1-2	.	many	TGTGCCAGCAGATGGGGGCCTAACTATGGCTACACCTTC	CASRWGPNYGYTF
TRBV28	TRBJ2-1	TRBD2	.	TGTGCCAGCAGTTCTCCCCTCCTAGCGGGGACTTGGAATGAGCAGTTCTTC	CASSSPLLAGTWNEQFF
TRBV30	TRBJ1-5	.	many	TGTGCCTGGAGTGGGGCAGGGATCAATCAGCCCCAGCATTTT	CAWSGAGINQPQHF
TRBV28	TRBJ2-2	.	.	TGTGCCAGCAGTTTAGCAGCATTTGGCGGGGAGCTGTTTTTT	CASSLAAFGGELFF
TRBV7-8	TRBJ2-3	.	many	TGTGCCAGCAGCGAAGTAGGAAGCACAGATACGCAGTATTTT	CASSEVGSTDTQYF
TRBV6-1	TRBJ1-2	.	.	TGTGCCGGCAGTGAACAGGGAAACTATGGCTACACCTTC	CAGSEQGNYGYTF
TRBV5-4	TRBJ1-1	TRBD1	.	TGTGCCAGCAGCAAGGGACAGCGAAACACTGAAGCTTTCTTT	CASSKGQRNTEAFF
TRBV27	TRBJ2-7	.	many	TGTGCCAGCAGTTTATCCGCCGGGCTCTTCTACGAGCAGTACTTC	CASSLSAGLFYEQYF
TRBV4-3	TRBJ2-1	TRBD2	.	TGCGCCAGCAGCCAAGGGACTAGTAAATTAAATGAGCAGTTCTTC	CASSQGTSKLNEQFF
TRBV28	TRBJ2-5	.	few	TGTGCCAGCAGTTTAATTCGGCAGGAAGAGACCCAGTACTTC	CASSLIRQEETQYF
TRBV7-9	TRBJ2-5	.	.	TGTGCCAGCAGCTTCGGGGCCCAGTACCAAGAGACCCAGTACTTC	CASSFGAQYQETQYF
TRBV7-9	TRBJ2-3	TRBD1	many	TGTGCCAGCAGCTTAGCGCGTAGGACAGGGTTTTCGGCAGATACGCAGTATTTT	CASSLARRTGFSADTQYF
TRBV3-1	TRBJ2-5	.	.	TGTGCCAGCAGCCAACGTGGACACCTATCAATGCACCAAGAGACCCAGTACTTC	CASSQRGHLSMHQETQYF